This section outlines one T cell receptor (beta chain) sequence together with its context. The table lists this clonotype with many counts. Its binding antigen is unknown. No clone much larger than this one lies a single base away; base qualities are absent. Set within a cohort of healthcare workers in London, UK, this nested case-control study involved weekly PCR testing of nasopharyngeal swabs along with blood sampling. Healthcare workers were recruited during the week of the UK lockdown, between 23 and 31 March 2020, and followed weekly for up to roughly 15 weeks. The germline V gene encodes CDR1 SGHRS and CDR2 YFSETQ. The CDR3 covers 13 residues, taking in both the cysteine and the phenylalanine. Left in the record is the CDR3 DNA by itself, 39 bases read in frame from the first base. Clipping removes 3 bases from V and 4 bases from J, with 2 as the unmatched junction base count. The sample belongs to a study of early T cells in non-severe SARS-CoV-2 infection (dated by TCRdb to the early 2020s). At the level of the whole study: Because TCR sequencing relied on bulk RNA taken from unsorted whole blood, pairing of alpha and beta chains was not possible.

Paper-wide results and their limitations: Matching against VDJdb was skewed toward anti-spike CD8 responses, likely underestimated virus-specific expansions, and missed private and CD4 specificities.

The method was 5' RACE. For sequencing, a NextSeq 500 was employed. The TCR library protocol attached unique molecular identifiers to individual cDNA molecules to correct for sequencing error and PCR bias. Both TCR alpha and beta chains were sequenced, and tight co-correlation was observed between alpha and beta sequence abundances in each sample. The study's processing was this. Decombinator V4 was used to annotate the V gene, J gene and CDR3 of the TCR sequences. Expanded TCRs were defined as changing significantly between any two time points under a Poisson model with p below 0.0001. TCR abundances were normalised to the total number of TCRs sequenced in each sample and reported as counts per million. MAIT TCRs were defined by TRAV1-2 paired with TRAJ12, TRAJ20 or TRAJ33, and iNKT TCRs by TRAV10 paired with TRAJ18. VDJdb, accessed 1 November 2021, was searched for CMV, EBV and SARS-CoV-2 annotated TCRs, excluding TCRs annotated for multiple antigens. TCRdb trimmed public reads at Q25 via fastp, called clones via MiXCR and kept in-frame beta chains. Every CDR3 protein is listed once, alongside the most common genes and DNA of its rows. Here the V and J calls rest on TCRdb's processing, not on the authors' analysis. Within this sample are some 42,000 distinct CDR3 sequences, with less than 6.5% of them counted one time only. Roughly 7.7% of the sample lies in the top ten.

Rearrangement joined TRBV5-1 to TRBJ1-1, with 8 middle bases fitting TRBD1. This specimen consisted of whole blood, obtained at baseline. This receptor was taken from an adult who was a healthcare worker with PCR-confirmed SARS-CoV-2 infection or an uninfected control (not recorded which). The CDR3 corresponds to CASSWTGTTEAFF. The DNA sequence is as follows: TGCGCCAGCAGCTGGACAGGGACCACTGAAGCTTTCTTT.